The T cell receptor (beta chain) under discussion was sequenced for a study of cytomegalovirus exposure and HLA in healthy donors. Study overall: For the approximately 360 genotyped donors, 75% to 90% fell within the Caucasian-associated ancestry cluster.

Overall study findings and caveats: With later analysis, a missense DCLRE1C variant became linked to TCR beta V- and J-gene trimming. As immune exposure information, only CMV serostatus was available. Other equally common chains were less clonally expanded than HLA-associated TCR beta chains, a later analysis showed.

The CDR3 is made up of 13 amino acids. Between the trimmed V and J ends, which lost 0 bases and 8 bases, there was a span of 9 bases. The V gene's germline CDR1 is SGHRS and CDR2 YFSETQ. This clone appeared a few times. Its antigen is still unknown. The PCR used 60 Vbeta and 13 Jbeta primers. Clones were sequenced by immunoSEQ multiplex PCR, and TCRdb holds only the in-frame ones, with some missing. The data show about 130,000 clones, 74% seen once. The material sequenced was PBMCs. The receptor was isolated from a woman aged 45-59 years in good health and CMV-seropositive. This chain joins TRBV5-1 and TRBJ1-5; TRBD1 might be the D (5 bases). This CDR3 is CASSLVGAEPQHF. The CDR3 DNA sequence: TGCGCCAGCAGCTTGGTAGGGGCGGAGCCCCAGCATTTT.